Following are 5 T cell receptor beta chains from one sample sequenced in a study of T cell responses to AZD1222 COVID-19 vaccine. Only in-frame clones appear in the TCRdb table, and some are missing; sequencing was by immunoSEQ multiplex PCR. The sample includes approximately 110,000 clones, 87% seen only once; the top ten take about 2.5%. Sequencing used peripheral blood, obtained 28 days after the second AZD1222 dose. Every receptor here comes from an adult who received the AZD1222 COVID-19 vaccine.

The V call is TRBV30, the J call TRBJ1-2, with D hard to call. Trimming took off 4 bases at V and 4 bases at J, with 25 bases between the two ends. Looked up from germline, CDR1 is GTSNPN and CDR2 is SVGIG (reference sequence). CDR3 length: 17 residues. CDR3 loop: CAWITIPTSLGIYGYTF. The CDR3 coding sequence is TGTGCCTGGATTACCATCCCAACCTCACTAGGGATCTATGGCTACACCTTC.

The chain is built from TRBV28 and TRBJ1-2; D is unresolved. Between the trimmed V and J ends, which lost 3 bases and 4 bases, there was a span of 6 bases. The CDR3 loop spans 12 amino acids. Germline V gives CDR1 MDHEN, CDR2 SYDVKM. The CDR3 nucleotides are TGTGCCAGCAGTTTGATCCCCTATGGCTACACCTTC. This gives the protein CASSLIPYGYTF.

The sample holds one count of this clone. The J gene is TRBJ2-7, the V gene TRBV7-9; no reliable D call. The V end was cut by 1 base, the J end by 2 bases, with 12 bases between. The germline CDR1 and CDR2 sequences are SEHNR and FQNEAQ (reference sequence). The CDR3 sequence is 15 residues long. The CDR3 is CASSLGTAYTYEQYF. The DNA of the CDR3 is TGTGCCAGCAGCTTAGGCACAGCTTATACCTACGAGCAGTACTTC.

The table lists this clone with a count of one. The V gene is TRBV19, the J gene TRBJ1-2, with 9 bases that match TRBD1. Germline trimming cut 4 bases from V and 3 bases from J; bases unmatched to any gene: 0. The CDR3 has 13 residues. Germline V gene data show CDR1 as LNHDA and CDR2 as SQIVND (reference sequence). CDR3 region: CASSRDRDYGYTF. CDR3 coding DNA: TGTGCCAGTAGTAGGGACAGGGACTATGGCTACACCTTC.

The gene calls are TRBV6-2 or TRBV6-3 and TRBJ1-6; tentatively, D is TRBD1 (5 bases). Deletions cut 6 bases from V and 6 bases from J, with 15 bases between. The germline gives CDR1 MNHEY, CDR2 SVGEGT. The CDR3 has 15 amino acids. The CDR3 protein is CASSPGFRVNSPLHF. CDR3 in DNA: TGTGCCAGCAGCCCTGGGTTCAGGGTTAATTCACCCCTCCACTTT.